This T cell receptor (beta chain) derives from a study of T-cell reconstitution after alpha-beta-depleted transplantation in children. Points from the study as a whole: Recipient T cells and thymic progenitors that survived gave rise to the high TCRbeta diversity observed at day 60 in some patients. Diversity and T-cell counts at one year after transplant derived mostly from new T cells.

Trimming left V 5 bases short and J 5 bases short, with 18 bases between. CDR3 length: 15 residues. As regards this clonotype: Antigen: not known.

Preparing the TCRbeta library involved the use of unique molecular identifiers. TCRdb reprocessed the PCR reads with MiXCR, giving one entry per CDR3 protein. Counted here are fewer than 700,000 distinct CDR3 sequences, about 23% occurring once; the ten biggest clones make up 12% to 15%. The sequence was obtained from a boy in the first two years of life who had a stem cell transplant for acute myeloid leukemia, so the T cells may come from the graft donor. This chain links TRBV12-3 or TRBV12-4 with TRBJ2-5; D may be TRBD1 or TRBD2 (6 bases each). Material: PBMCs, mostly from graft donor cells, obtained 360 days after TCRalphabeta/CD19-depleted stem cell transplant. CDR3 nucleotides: TGTGCCAGCAGTCGACAGGCGTCTGGGGGGGAGACCCAGTACTTC. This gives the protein CASSRQASGGETQYF.